The clone carrying this T cell receptor (beta chain) was observed many times. Its target is not known. Graves' hyperthyroidism without ophthalmopathy progression within 18 months was termed stable. Patients aged 18 to 65 had newly diagnosed hyperthyroidism lasting under 2 months. The sample belongs to a study of T cells in Graves' hyperthyroidism and ophthalmopathy. Study-wide findings and caveats: In validation, the model predicted ophthalmopathy. These predictions came a median about 6.2 months before onset. Also found in blood were most expanded thyroid clonotypes above 0.001.

CDR1 is DFQATT and CDR2 is SNEGSKA in the germline V gene (reference sequence). Losses at the gene ends were 8 bases for V and 5 bases for J; bases not matched to a gene: 6. The CDR3 sequence is 13 residues long. Researchers amplified the TCR beta CDR3 regions from RNA transcripts. The HTBI primer set drove a first-round RT-PCR of the TCR CDR3. One entry per CDR3 protein results from TCRdb running MiXCR on the multiplex PCR reads. The sample includes roughly 380,000 distinct CDR3 sequences, roughly 13% seen only once; the top ten take roughly 4.8%. The rearrangement uses TRBV20-1 and TRBJ2-3; TRBD2 agrees at 11 bases. Sequencing was performed on blood. The receptor comes from a woman under 30 with Graves' hyperthyroidism. DNA for the CDR3: TGCAGTTCGCGGCTAGCGGGAGGAGATACGCAGTATTTT. Translated: CSSRLAGGDTQYF.